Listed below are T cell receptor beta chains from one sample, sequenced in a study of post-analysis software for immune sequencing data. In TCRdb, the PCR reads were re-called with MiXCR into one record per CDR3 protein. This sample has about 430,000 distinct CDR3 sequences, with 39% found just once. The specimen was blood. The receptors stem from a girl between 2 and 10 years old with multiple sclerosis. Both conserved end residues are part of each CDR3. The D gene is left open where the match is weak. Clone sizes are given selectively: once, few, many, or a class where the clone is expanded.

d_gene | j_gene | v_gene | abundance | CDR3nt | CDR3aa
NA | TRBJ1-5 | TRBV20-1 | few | TGCAGTGCTAGAGGAGGGGAGGAAAATCAGCCCCAGCATTTT | CSARGGEENQPQHF
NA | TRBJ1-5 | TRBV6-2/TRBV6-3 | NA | TGTGCCAGCAGTTACGAGGATCAGCCCCAGCATTTT | CASSYEDQPQHF
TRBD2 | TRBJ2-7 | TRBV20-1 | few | TGCAGTGCTAGTGGACTAGCCGGACTGGATCCCTACGAGCAGTACTTC | CSASGLAGLDPYEQYF
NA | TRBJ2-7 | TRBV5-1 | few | TGCGCCAGCAGCCTCCCGACTCCGACCTACGAGCAGTACTTC | CASSLPTPTYEQYF
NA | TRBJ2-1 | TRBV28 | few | TGTGCCAGCAGGGAACAGGGAGGGATGAAGCAGTTCTTC | CASREQGGMKQFF
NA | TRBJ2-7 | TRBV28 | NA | TGTGCCAGCAGTCCCGACAGTTTTCTCCCCTACGGGCAGTACTTC | CASSPDSFLPYGQYF
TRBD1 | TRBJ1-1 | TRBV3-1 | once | TGTGCCAGCAGCCAGGCAGGGGGCCATACCGAAGCTTTCTTT | CASSQAGGHTEAFF
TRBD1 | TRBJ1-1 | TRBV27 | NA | TGTGCCAGCAGAGGGGGCGAAACGGGGGCTGGGGGCACTGAAGCTTTCTTT | CASRGGETGAGGTEAFF
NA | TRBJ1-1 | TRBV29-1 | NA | TGCAGCGTTGAAGGAGTTGGGAGGACTGAAGCTTTCTTT | CSVEGVGRTEAFF
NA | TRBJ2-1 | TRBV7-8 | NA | TGTGCCAGCAGCTTATTCGGGGCCACAAGCTCCTACAATGAGCAGTTCTTC | CASSLFGATSSYNEQFF
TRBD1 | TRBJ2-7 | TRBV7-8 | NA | TGTGCCAGCAGCTTATTAAACAGGGGGCAGCAACTATACGAGCAGTACTTC | CASSLLNRGQQLYEQYF
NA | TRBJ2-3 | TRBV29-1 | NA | TGCAGCGTCGCCTCAAGAGCCACAGATACGCAGTATTTT | CSVASRATDTQYF
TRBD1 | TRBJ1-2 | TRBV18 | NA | TGTGCCAGCTCACCGCACAGGGGGGATGGCTACACCTTC | CASSPHRGDGYTF
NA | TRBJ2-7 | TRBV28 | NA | TGTGCCAGCAGGACCCCAGGGAGAGGGTTTAAGAGCGAGCAGTACTTC | CASRTPGRGFKSEQYF
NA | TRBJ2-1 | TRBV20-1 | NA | TGCAGCGCTAGGGGGGTAGGCCAGCAGTTCTTC | CSARGVGQQFF
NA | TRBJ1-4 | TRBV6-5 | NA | TGTGCCAGCAGTTACTCCCCGGGGAGAGAAAAACTGTTTTTT | CASSYSPGREKLFF
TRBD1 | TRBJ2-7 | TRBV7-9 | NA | TGTGCCAGCAGCCCAGATACAACTCGGGACAGATCCTACGAGCAGTACTTC | CASSPDTTRDRSYEQYF
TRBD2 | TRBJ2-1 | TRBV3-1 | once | TGTGCCAGCAGCCATCCCACGGGGACTAGCGTCGGGAAAGTTTACAATGAGCAGTTCTTC | CASSHPTGTSVGKVYNEQFF
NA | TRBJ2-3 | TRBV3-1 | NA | TGTGCCAGCAGCCAATTGGCCGGCCGGGGCAGCACAGATACGCAGTATTTT | CASSQLAGRGSTDTQYF
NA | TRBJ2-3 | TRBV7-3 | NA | TGTGCCAGCAGCTCGGAAGCGACTAGCACAGATACGCAGTATTTT | CASSSEATSTDTQYF
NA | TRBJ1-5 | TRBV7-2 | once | TGTGCCAGCAGCTTAAGTTGGGTCAATCAGCCCCAGCATTTT | CASSLSWVNQPQHF
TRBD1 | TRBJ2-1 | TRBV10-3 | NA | TGTGCCATCAGTGAATCGCTCTCCGGGACAGGGGGCAATGAGCAGTTCTTC | CAISESLSGTGGNEQFF
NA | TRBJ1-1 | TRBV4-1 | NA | TGCGCCAGCAGCCAAGGGGGACTGAGATCTGAAGCTTTCTTT | CASSQGGLRSEAFF
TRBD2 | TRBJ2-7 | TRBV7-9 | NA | TGTGCCAGCAGCTTACCCTATCGGGCTAGCGGGGCCTCCTACGAGCAGTACTTC | CASSLPYRASGASYEQYF
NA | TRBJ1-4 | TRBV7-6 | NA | TGTGCCAGCAGCTTCATGGGGGGGGATGAAAAACTGTTTTTT | CASSFMGGDEKLFF
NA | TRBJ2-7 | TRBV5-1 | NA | TGCGCCAGCAGCTTTCTAGCGACGACCTACAATGAGCAGTACTTC | CASSFLATTYNEQYF
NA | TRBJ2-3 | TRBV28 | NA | TGTGCCAGCTCCATAGGTTCGAGTCCCTCAACAGATACGCAGTATTTT | CASSIGSSPSTDTQYF
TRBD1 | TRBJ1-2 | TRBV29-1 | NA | TGCAGCGTTTGGTGGGAGACAGGGGTCCGTGGCTACACCTTC | CSVWWETGVRGYTF
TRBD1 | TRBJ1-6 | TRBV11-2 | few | TGTGCCAGCAGCTTAGCCGGGACAGACCCAAATTCACCCCTCCACTTT | CASSLAGTDPNSPLHF
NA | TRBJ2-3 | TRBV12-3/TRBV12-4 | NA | TGTGCCAGCAGCTTGCCGGGTCCAGATACGCAGTATTTT | CASSLPGPDTQYF
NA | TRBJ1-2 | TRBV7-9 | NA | TGTGCCAGCAGCTTAGCGCTGGATCTGGGGGACTATGGCTACACCTTC | CASSLALDLGDYGYTF
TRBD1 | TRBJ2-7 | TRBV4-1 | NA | TGCGCCAGCAGGCGAGGACAGGGGGTGGAGTACGAGCAGTACTTC | CASRRGQGVEYEQYF
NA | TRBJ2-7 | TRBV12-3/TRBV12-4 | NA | TGTGCCATCAGTTTGGGCAGGGGAGACGAGCAGTACTTC | CAISLGRGDEQYF
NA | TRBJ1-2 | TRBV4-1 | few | TGCGCCAGCAGCCAAGATCCGCGATCGTCGCGCTATGGCTACACCTTC | CASSQDPRSSRYGYTF
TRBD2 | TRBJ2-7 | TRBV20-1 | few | TGCAGTGCTACCCGGACTAGCGGCTCCTACGAGCAGTACTTC | CSATRTSGSYEQYF
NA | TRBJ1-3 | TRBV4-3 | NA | TGCGCCAGCAGCCAGCGTCTCTCTGGAAACACCATATATTTT | CASSQRLSGNTIYF
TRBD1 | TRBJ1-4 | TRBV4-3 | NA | TGCGCCAGCAGCACATGGACAGGGAGCGGAAAACTGTTTTTT | CASSTWTGSGKLFF
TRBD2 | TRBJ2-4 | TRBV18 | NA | TGTGCCAGCTCACCCGGGACTAGCGGGGCGAGGGAGCAGTACTTC | CASSPGTSGAREQYF
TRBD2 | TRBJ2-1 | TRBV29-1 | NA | TGCAGCGTTAGACTAGCGCCAAGCTCCTACAATGAGCAGTTCTTC | CSVRLAPSSYNEQFF
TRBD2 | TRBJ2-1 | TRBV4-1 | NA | TGCGCCAGCAGCCAAATAGATAGGGGACTAGCGGTATACAATGAGCAGTTCTTC | CASSQIDRGLAVYNEQFF
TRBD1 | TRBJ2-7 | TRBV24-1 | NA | TGTGCCACCAGTGGACAGGGGGATGAGCAGTACTTC | CATSGQGDEQYF
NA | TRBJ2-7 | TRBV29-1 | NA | TGCAGCGCTTCCGCTTCGAAAGGCAACGAGCAGTACTTC | CSASASKGNEQYF
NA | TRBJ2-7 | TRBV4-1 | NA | TGCGCCAGCAGCCACAAAGGACTGGGGCTTGTATACGAGCAGTACTTC | CASSHKGLGLVYEQYF
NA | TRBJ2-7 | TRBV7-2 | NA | TGTGCCAGCAGCTTAGAGGTGGGAGTGGTCTACGAGCAGTACTTC | CASSLEVGVVYEQYF
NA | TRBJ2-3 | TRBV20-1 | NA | TGCAGTGCTACTCAAGCGGATAGCACAGATACGCAGTATTTT | CSATQADSTDTQYF
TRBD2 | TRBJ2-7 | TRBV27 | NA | TGTGCCAGCAGTCTTGGCGGGGGGATCTACGAGCAGTACTTC | CASSLGGGIYEQYF
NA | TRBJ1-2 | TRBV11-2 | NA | TGTGCCAGCTCGTTGGGGGCCCACTATGGCTACACCTTC | CASSLGAHYGYTF
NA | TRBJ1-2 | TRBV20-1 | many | TGCAGTGCTACACAGGGCAACTATGGCTACACCTTC | CSATQGNYGYTF
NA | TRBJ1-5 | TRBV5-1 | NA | TGCGCCAGCAGCTTGGCCGCGGGGGTGAATCAGCCCCAGCATTTT | CASSLAAGVNQPQHF
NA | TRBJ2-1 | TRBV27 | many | TGTGACGGGTGTAATGAGCAGTTCTTC | CDGCNEQFF
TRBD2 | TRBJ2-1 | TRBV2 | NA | TGTGCCAGCGTCCTAGCGGGAGGGCCGCATGAGCAGTTCTTC | CASVLAGGPHEQFF
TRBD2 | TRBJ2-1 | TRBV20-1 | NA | TGCAGTGCTAAGGAGTTAGTAATAGCGGGAGATTGGGAGTCCTACAATGAGCAGTTCTTC | CSAKELVIAGDWESYNEQFF
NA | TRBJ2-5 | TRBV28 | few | TGTGCCAGCAGTTTCCGGACGGCCTCTCCGAAGACCCAGTACTTC | CASSFRTASPKTQYF
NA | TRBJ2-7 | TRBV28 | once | TGTGCCAGCAGTATCTCGGCAGGGTTCCTCGAGCAGTACTTC | CASSISAGFLEQYF